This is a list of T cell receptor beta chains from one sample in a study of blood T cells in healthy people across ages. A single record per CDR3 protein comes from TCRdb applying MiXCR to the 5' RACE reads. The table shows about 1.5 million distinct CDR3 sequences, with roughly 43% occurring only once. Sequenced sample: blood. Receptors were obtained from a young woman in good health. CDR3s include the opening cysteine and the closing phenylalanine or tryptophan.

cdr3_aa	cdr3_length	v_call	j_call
CASSLSGGRHQPQHF	15	TRBV12-3/TRBV12-4	TRBJ1-5
CASSDRGVYNEQFF	14	TRBV6-2/TRBV6-3	TRBJ2-1
CASSLDGGFYNEQYF	15	TRBV5-1	.
CASSSDGKTEAFF	13	TRBV5-1	TRBJ1-1
CASYYRTPGETQYF	14	TRBV2	.
CASSRQAQGYTF	12	TRBV3-1	TRBJ1-2
CSHERWGETQYF	12	TRBV20-1	TRBJ2-5
CASSLQVEDTEAFF	14	TRBV7-9	TRBJ1-1
CASSGDRNSYEQYF	14	TRBV5-6	TRBJ2-7
CASSSGQGLIEQYF	14	TRBV7-9	TRBJ2-7
CSASRGLSTDTQYF	14	TRBV20-1	TRBJ2-3
CASSQAETQYF	11	TRBV14	TRBJ2-5
CASSFLGQGANYGYTF	16	TRBV5-4	TRBJ1-2
CASSEASEAFF	11	TRBV19	TRBJ1-1
CASMAGALRRTEAFF	15	TRBV12-3/TRBV12-4	TRBJ1-1
CASSYAGNTRGTEAFF	16	TRBV3-1	TRBJ1-1
CAISEGRGSPLHF	13	TRBV10-3	TRBJ1-6
CSAIGTSGGARDTQYF	16	TRBV20-1	TRBJ2-3
CASKGGTGDEKLFF	14	TRBV10-3	TRBJ1-4
CASSLGQVVSSPPHF	15	TRBV12-3/TRBV12-4	TRBJ1-6
CASSLGLAGGYGNEQFF	17	TRBV5-1	TRBJ2-1
CASSHWGNPGQETQYF	16	TRBV14	TRBJ2-5
CSARPLARGYSEQFF	15	TRBV20-1	TRBJ2-1
CASSRRGTGFTDTQYF	16	TRBV5-6	TRBJ2-3
CASSLDRLALGNEQFF	16	TRBV7-2	TRBJ2-1
CASSLVSSGPYEQYF	15	TRBV5-1	TRBJ2-7
CASSFPLAGGSTDTQYF	17	TRBV7-8	TRBJ2-3
CASSFRLYNEQFF	13	TRBV28	TRBJ2-1
CAISAGGAYGYTF	13	TRBV10-3	TRBJ1-2
CSVDRWNTEAFF	12	TRBV29-1	TRBJ1-1
CASSEWTEETQYF	13	TRBV2	TRBJ2-5
CAWRPGSGGYTF	12	TRBV30	TRBJ1-2
CASSQDLGVANNEQYF	16	TRBV4-1	TRBJ2-7
CASSDTGGYEDTQYF	15	TRBV10-1	TRBJ2-3
CASSYGTGSTYEQYF	15	TRBV6-5	TRBJ2-7
CATSDPRTSGGTQYF	15	TRBV24-1	TRBJ2-5
CASTKGFLNTEAFF	14	TRBV6-5	TRBJ1-1
CASRPMGEKLFF	12	TRBV11-2	TRBJ1-4
CASSWRQGSYNEQFF	15	TRBV6-5	TRBJ2-1
CSAATGQEVSYGYTF	15	TRBV20-1	TRBJ1-2
CAISGGTQETQYF	13	TRBV10-3	TRBJ2-5
CASSYPTGTAKNIQYF	16	TRBV6-6	TRBJ2-4
CASSRGEPQETQYF	14	TRBV7-2	TRBJ2-5
CSVATTSVYNEQFF	14	TRBV29-1	TRBJ2-1
CASSLRTGGSEQFF	14	TRBV5-1	TRBJ2-1
CASSQDGSSGTSSYNEQYF	19	TRBV4-3	.
CSVRVDTQYF	10	TRBV29-1	TRBJ2-3